This TCR beta chain was sequenced in a study of identifying expanded T cells in peripheral blood. The study, taken as a whole, reports: Differentially abundant clones: about 1.1 between replicates, 16.4 at around 14 days, less than 20 at four. Variance in clone template counts between approximately 2-week samples significantly increased with total template count across all healthy donors.

Here immunoSEQ multiplex PCR was the method, and the copy in TCRdb shows in-frame clones only, minus some. The table lists about 78,000 clones, approximately 84% of them singletons. In its sample, this clone was seen once. Its antigen is as yet unknown. V lost 5 bases, J lost 7 bases, and 21 bases lay in between. Germline loops: CDR1 LNHDA, CDR2 SQIVND (reference sequence). The CDR3 totals 16 residues. Healthy donors had no documented immune events, such as infections, while sampled. The sequencing sample was made of blood. The rearrangement uses TRBV19 and TRBJ1-5, with D perhaps TRBD1 (5 bases). This TCR was recovered from a person aged 18 to 70 in good health. The CDR3 reads CASSFSGISGLQPQHF. DNA for the CDR3: TGTGCCAGTAGTTTCTCAGGGATATCAGGCTTACAGCCCCAGCATTTT.